This T cell receptor (beta chain) was recorded in a study of T cells after yellow fever vaccination. Study-wide results and caveats: Abundant contaminating clonotypes from the bulk population could appear in FACS-sorted repertoires. Detected again after the booster were most primary-vaccination clones, at nearly 97% CD4 and 70% to 90% CD8.

The CDR3 loop spans 13 amino acids. In germline, CDR1 is SQVTM, CDR2 ANQGSEA. Trimming left V 1 base short and J 4 bases short, with 10 bases between. Template switching by 5'RACE produced TCR cDNA, adding a universal primer site and UMIs. TCRdb passed the 5' RACE reads through MiXCR, listing each CDR3 protein once. The profile covers about 400,000 distinct CDR3 sequences, with roughly 6.2% appearing a single time and about 15% taken by the ten largest. This clonotype occurred many times. Its antigen is as yet unknown. Sequencing used PBMCs, obtained 5 days after the yellow fever booster vaccination. The sequence was obtained from a man aged 25-45 years who received the YFV17D yellow fever vaccine. The V call is TRBV29-1, the J call TRBJ2-5, with D perhaps matching TRBD2 (5 bases). This chain's CDR3 is CSVEGGAGETQYF. For the CDR3, the DNA is TGCAGCGTTGAAGGAGGCGCGGGAGAGACCCAGTACTTC. Using reference TRBV29-1 and TRBJ2-5 for the parts outside the CDR3, the full variable domain is SAVISQKPSRDICQRGTSLTIQCQVDSQVTMMFWYRQQPGQSLTLIATANQGSEATYESGFVIDKFPISRPNLTFSTLTVSNMSPEDSSIYLCSVEGGAGETQYFGPGTRLLVL.